The 7 T cell receptor beta chains listed next were all sequenced from one sample in a study of T cell changes during pregnancy in multiple sclerosis. Clones were read by immunoSEQ multiplex PCR, and TCRdb kept only the in-frame ones, dropping some. Here the sample spans fewer than 40,000 clones, almost 95% being singletons. The sample here was CD4+ T cells from peripheral blood mononuclear cells, taken after pregnancy. All receptors derive from a female donor with multiple sclerosis, enrolled in a pregnancy study.

The rearrangement joins TRBV7-9 to TRBJ1-1, with TRBD1 identical over 7 bases. CDR3 length equals 13 residues. Losses at the gene ends were 5 bases for V and 5 bases for J; bases not matched to a gene: 5. Germline V lookup: CDR1 SEHNR, CDR2 FQNEAQ (reference sequence). CDR3 nucleotide sequence: TGTGCCAGCAGCCAGGGGGTAGGGACTGAAGCTTTCTTT. Protein: CASSQGVGTEAFF.

The genes are TRBV30 and TRBJ2-3, with 8 bases lining up with TRBD2. This CDR3 region has 15 residues. Germline lookup yields CDR1 GTSNPN and CDR2 SVGIG (reference sequence). V trimming: 2 bases; J trimming: 0 bases; junction bases outside the gene matches: 4. CDR3: CAWSNSGASTDTQYF. The CDR3 nucleotides are TGTGCCTGGAGTAATAGCGGGGCTAGCACAGATACGCAGTATTTT.

V usage is TRBV7-3 and J usage is TRBJ2-3; the D is unclear. Trimming took 5 bases from V and 2 from J, leaving 8 bases between them. The CDR3 consists of 13 residues. Germline CDR1 reads SGHTA; CDR2 reads FQGTGA. CDR3: CASSARNTDTQYF. The CDR3 nucleotides read TGTGCCAGCAGCGCCAGGAACACAGATACGCAGTATTTT.

The chain links TRBV27 to TRBJ2-1; D is unresolved. Trimming took 10 bases from V and 9 from J, leaving 25 bases between them. From germline, CDR1 is MNHEY and CDR2 SMNVEV (reference sequence). The CDR3 runs 15 residues. The CDR3, as DNA: TGTGCCACCTCCACTACTCCCCCCCGTCGAAGTGAGCAGTTCTTC. This translates into CATSTTPPRRSEQFF.

The chain uses TRBV19 and TRBJ2-5; 9 bases align to TRBD2. Unmatched junction bases numbered 12, after V lost 6 bases and J lost 1 base. The CDR3 covers 17 residues. Germline assignment: CDR1 LNHDA and CDR2 SQIVND (reference sequence). The CDR3 sequence is CASSPRRSSGTQETQYF. The DNA for the CDR3 is TGTGCCAGTAGCCCGAGGAGGTCTAGCGGGACCCAAGAGACCCAGTACTTC.

V gene TRBV6-6 combines with J gene TRBJ2-7; TRBD1 agrees at 8 bases. Unmatched junction bases numbered 10, after V lost 6 bases and J lost 3 bases. The V gene's germline CDR1 is MNHNY and CDR2 SVGAGI (reference sequence). There are 15 residues in the CDR3. CDR3 nucleotides: TGTGCCAGCAGACCAGGGGGCGGGGCCCTCTACGAGCAGTACTTC. Protein product: CASRPGGGALYEQYF.

The V and J genes are TRBV7-2 and TRBJ2-7, with D unclear. The germline V gene encodes CDR1 SGHTA and CDR2 FQGNSA. Trimming took off 4 bases at V and 6 bases at J, with 10 bases between the two ends. This CDR3 contains 12 residues. The CDR3 protein is CASSSTVGEQYF. The CDR3 DNA follows: TGTGCCAGCAGCTCAACGGTTGGCGAGCAGTACTTC.